One sample yielded the 20 T cell receptor beta chains listed below, sequenced in a study of spatial heterogeneity in lung cancer. Study-wide points: Intratumoral expanded alpha and beta TCR counts were found to track tumor mutation counts.

Time point reported: sample taken at primary tumor resection. Each CDR3 protein is one row after TCRdb ran MiXCR on the 5' RACE reads. The data hold about 5,700 distinct CDR3 sequences, with under 15% observed a single time. No cognate antigen is known for these TCRs. The material was lung tumor tissue, obtained at surgery. The receptors derive from a female donor with early-stage non-small cell lung cancer.

This clonotype is medium-sized in the sample. The chain recombines TRBV27 with TRBJ1-4, with D hard to call. The germline gives CDR1 MNHEY, CDR2 SMNVEV (reference sequence). V was trimmed by 3 bases and J by 6 bases, leaving 11 bases between them. This CDR3 has 14 amino acids. CDR3 bases: TGTGCCAGCAGTTTTCAGTGGAGGGATGAAAAACTGTTTTTT. It yields the protein CASSFQWRDEKLFF.

This clonotype was picked up many times. The chain employs TRBV20-1 and TRBJ1-6; D is unresolved. Germline V CDR1 and CDR2: DFQATT, SNEGSKA (reference sequence). The CDR3 loop spans 15 amino acids. V lost 0 bases, J lost 8 bases, and 14 bases lay in between. The CDR3 region is CSARDQQGVHSPLHF. The CDR3 nucleotides read TGCAGTGCTAGAGATCAACAAGGCGTTCATTCACCCCTCCACTTT.

This clonotype was seen many times. The rearrangement links TRBV5-1 to TRBJ2-7, with D unresolved. Trimming stripped 0 bases from V and 2 bases from J, with 6 bases between. The CDR3 runs to 13 residues. Looked up from germline, CDR1 is SGHRS and CDR2 is YFSETQ. This chain's CDR3 is CASSLDIAYEQYF. The CDR3 coding sequence is TGCGCCAGCAGCTTGGATATAGCCTACGAGCAGTACTTC.

By proportion, this clonotype is medium-sized (0.01 to 0.1%). The J gene is TRBJ2-5, the V gene TRBV28; 10 bases map to TRBD1. V was pared by 3 bases and J by 9 bases, with 4 bases of the junction left unmatched. This CDR3 is built from 13 residues. The germline gives CDR1 MDHEN, CDR2 SYDVKM. The CDR3 loop is CASSFPDRGAQYF. The CDR3, as DNA: TGTGCCAGCAGTTTCCCGGACAGGGGGGCCCAGTACTTC. Complete variable domain (other parts from reference TRBV28 and TRBJ2-5): DVKVTQSSRYLVKRTGEKVFLECVQDMDHENMFWYRQDPGLGLRLIYFSYDVKMKEKGDIPEGYSVSREKKERFSLILESASTNQTSMYLCASSFPDRGAQYFGPGTRLLVL.

The table lists this clonotype with many counts. The chain carries TRBV11-2 and TRBJ2-1, with TRBD1 matching 8 bases. The CDR3 totals 13 residues. V lost 5 bases and J lost 3; bases outside the gene matches: 0. Germline CDR1 and CDR2: SGHAT and FQNNGV. The CDR3 reads CASSTGGYNEQFF. CDR3 bases: TGTGCCAGCAGCACAGGGGGCTACAATGAGCAGTTCTTC. The entire variable domain, with the rest obtained from reference TRBV11-2 and TRBJ2-1, is as follows: EAGVAQSPRYKIIEKRQSVAFWCNPISGHATLYWYQQILGQGPKLLIQFQNNGVVDDSQLPKDRFSAERLKGVDSTLKIQPAKLEDSAVYLCASSTGGYNEQFFGPGTRLTVL.

This clonotype is medium-sized within its sample. The V call is TRBV5-4, the J call TRBJ1-3, with 10 bases that match TRBD1. The CDR3 has 16 residues. Trimming took 0 bases from V and 7 from J; bases not matched to a gene: 7. The germline CDR1 and CDR2 sequences are SGHNT and YYREEE (reference sequence). The CDR3 bases are TGTGCCAGCAGCTTGGATCCGGGACAGGGGTCTAACACCATATATTTT. It translates to CASSLDPGQGSNTIYF. Looking up the rest from reference TRBV5-4 and TRBJ1-3 gives the full variable domain: ETGVTQSPTHLIKTRGQQVTLRCSSQSGHNTVSWYQQALGQGPQFIFQYYREEENGRGNFPPRFSGLQFPNYSSELNVNALELDDSALYLCASSLDPGQGSNTIYFGEGSWLTVV.

This clonotype was picked up many times. The genes are TRBV6-1 and TRBJ2-3; 16 bases align to TRBD2. The CDR3 has 17 amino acids. Looked up from germline, CDR1 is MNHNS and CDR2 is SASEGT. V was clipped by 7 bases and J by 7 bases; unmatched bases: 11. DNA for the CDR3: TGTGCCAGCACTCCGGGACTAGCGGGAGGGCCGGGAAATACGCAGTATTTT. Encoded protein: CASTPGLAGGPGNTQYF.

Judged by abundance, this clonotype is medium-sized. This sequence joins TRBV28 and TRBJ2-1; 9 nucleotides line up with TRBD1. CDR1 MDHEN and CDR2 SYDVKM come from the germline V gene. The CDR3 spans 15 residues. The V gene end was trimmed by 6 bases and the J gene end by 3 bases; junction bases not matched to a gene: 6. DNA of the CDR3: TGTGCCAGCAGGGGGGGACAGGGCGTCTACAATGAGCAGTTCTTC. This sequence encodes CASRGGQGVYNEQFF.

The rearrangement links TRBV7-2 to TRBJ2-3; possibly TRBD2 for D (6 bases). V lost 1 base, J lost 4 bases, and 12 bases lay in between. Germline V gene data show CDR1 as SGHTA and CDR2 as FQGNSA. The CDR3 loop spans 15 amino acids. CDR3 coding DNA: TGTGCCAGCAGCTTAGGGTCGGGAGCGGCAGATACGCAGTATTTT. It is translated as CASSLGSGAADTQYF.

In its sample, this clonotype is medium-sized. V and J are TRBV20-1 and TRBJ1-1; D might be TRBD1 (5 bases). The germline V gene has CDR1 DFQATT and CDR2 SNEGSKA (reference sequence). V lost 6 bases and J 0 bases, leaving 17 bases between the germline ends. The CDR3 length is 15 residues. The CDR3 loop reads CSAPKGGEVNTEAFF. CDR3 in DNA: TGCAGTGCCCCGAAAGGAGGGGAGGTGAACACTGAAGCTTTCTTT.

This clonotype is termed medium-sized. This may come from a read error, since a much larger clone is one base off. The gene calls are TRBV7-9 and TRBJ2-3; 7 bases match TRBD1. The CDR3 totals 14 residues. Germline V gene lookup returns CDR1 SEHNR and CDR2 FQNEAQ (reference sequence). V shed 6 bases and J 2 bases; nucleotides not matched to a gene: 5. The CDR3 protein is CASRKTGFTDTQYF. CDR3 coding DNA: TGTGCCAGCAGGAAGACAGGGTTCACAGATACGCAGTATTTT.

This clonotype appeared many times. The CDR3 protein is CASSYQGNTEAFF. DNA for the CDR3: TGCGCCAGCAGCTACCAGGGGAACACTGAAGCTTTCTTT. J is TRBJ1-1 and V is TRBV5-1; D is perhaps TRBD1 (5 bases). The CDR3 covers 13 residues. V dropped 3 bases and J dropped 1 base, with 7 bases sitting between them. Germline assignment: CDR1 SGHRS and CDR2 YFSETQ.

In its sample, this clonotype ranks as medium-sized. The chain employs TRBV7-2 and TRBJ2-3, with D unclear. Germline CDR1 is SGHTA and CDR2 is FQGNSA. V lost 5 bases to trimming and J lost 2 bases, with 8 bases between them. The CDR3 extends over 13 amino acids. The CDR3 here is CASSRPTTDTQYF. CDR3 nucleotide sequence: TGTGCCAGCAGCCGCCCGACCACAGATACGCAGTATTTT. The full variable domain, its missing parts supplied by reference TRBV7-2 and TRBJ2-3, is GAGVSQSPSNKVTEKGKDVELRCDPISGHTALYWYRQSLGQGLEFLIYFQGNSAPDKSGLPSDRFSAERTGGSVSTLTIQRTQQEDSAVYLCASSRPTTDTQYFGPGTRLTVL.

This clonotype is labeled as medium-sized. Sequence at one end of the junction differs from germline and may be a read error. The V and J genes are TRBV28 and TRBJ2-1, with 8 bases fitting TRBD2. The CDR3 loop spans 15 amino acids. CDR1 and CDR2 from the germline V gene are MDHEN and SYDVKM. This CDR3 reads CASSYVYSGNNEQFF. The DNA for the CDR3 is TGTGCCAGCAGTTATGTCTATAGCGGGAACAACGAGCAGTTCTTC. The full variable domain, with the rest looked up from reference TRBV28 and TRBJ2-1, is DVKVTQSSRYLVKRTGEKVFLECVQDMDHENMFWYRQDPGLGLRLIYFSYDVKMKEKGDIPEGYSVSREKKERFSLILESASTNQTSMYLCASSYVYSGNNEQFFGPGTRLTVL.

This clonotype was observed many times. The rearrangement joins TRBV11-2 to TRBJ1-1; no reliable D call. This CDR3 is built from 12 residues. V was trimmed by 8 bases and J by 6 bases, leaving 13 bases between them. Germline loops: CDR1 SGHAT, CDR2 FQNNGV. The CDR3 DNA is TGTGCCAGCCTTCTAGATGGGTCTGAAGCTTTCTTT. It codes for CASLLDGSEAFF. The full variable domain, in which reference TRBV11-2 and TRBJ1-1 provide the parts outside the CDR3, is EAGVAQSPRYKIIEKRQSVAFWCNPISGHATLYWYQQILGQGPKLLIQFQNNGVVDDSQLPKDRFSAERLKGVDSTLKIQPAKLEDSAVYLCASLLDGSEAFFGQGTRLTVV.

This clonotype was detected only a few times. The chain links TRBV3-1 to TRBJ2-7; possible D gene TRBD1, 5 bases. This CDR3 region has 16 residues. Germline V CDR1 and CDR2: LGHDT, YNNKEL (reference sequence). With 3 bases removed from V and 2 bases from J, the gap between germline ends came to 17 bases. The chain's CDR3 is CASSQGQLYVTYEQYF. DNA of the CDR3: TGTGCCAGCAGCCAGGGGCAGCTCTATGTTACCTACGAGCAGTACTTC.

Judged by abundance, this clonotype is medium-sized. The chain recombines TRBV12-3 or TRBV12-4 with TRBJ1-6; D not resolved. The CDR3 runs to 16 residues. V was shortened by 4 bases and J by 9 bases, with 19 bases between the two germline ends. The CDR3 DNA reads as TGTGCCAGCAGTTCTGGTACAAGCTCCGTGGCTTCACCCCTCCACTTT. Its translation: CASSSGTSSVASPLHF.

This clonotype was found many times. The genes are TRBV4-1 and TRBJ2-2; 10 positions match TRBD1. This CDR3 contains 16 residues. The germline V gene encodes CDR1 MGHRA and CDR2 YSYEKL. V dropped 0 bases and J dropped 5; count of bases not matched to a gene: 3. The CDR3 DNA reads TGCGCCAGCAGCCAAGACGGGACAGGGGCGACCGGGGAGCTGTTTTTT. Protein product: CASSQDGTGATGELFF.

This clonotype has ten or more counts. The V gene is TRBV2, the J gene TRBJ1-6; a weak D match, TRBD1 (6 bases). Looked up from germline, CDR1 is SNHLY and CDR2 is FYNNEI. The CDR3 sequence is 15 residues long. Trimming removed 5 bases at V and 7 bases at J, with 15 bases between. The chain's CDR3 is CASSTTGQRNSPLHF. CDR3 DNA: TGTGCCAGCAGTACTACAGGGCAACGCAATTCACCCCTCCACTTT.

The chain is built from TRBV24-1 and TRBJ2-2, with a tentative D call TRBD1 (5 bases). CDR1 is KGHDR and CDR2 is SFDVKD in the germline V gene. The V end lost 3 bases, the J end lost 8 bases, and 12 bases lay between the germline ends. The CDR3 has 14 amino acids. The CDR3 loop is CATSDTMGPGELFF. CDR3 DNA sequence: TGTGCCACCAGTGATACCATGGGGCCTGGGGAGCTGTTTTTT.